This entry lists 10 T cell receptor beta chains sequenced from one sample in a study of radiation and T cells in renal cell carcinoma. This sample's treatment: treatment-naive control, cytoreductive nephrectomy. Some clones are missing from TCRdb's copy, which holds only in-frame ones; the method was immunoSEQ multiplex PCR. The data show almost 8,500 clones, with roughly 66% seen just once and around 20% held by the top ten. The sequences come from tumor tissue, collected from a patient whose treatment was nephrectomy without radiotherapy. These receptors were taken from a man aged 60 to 69 with renal cell carcinoma.

This clone was recorded a few times. The chain is built from TRBV6-5 and TRBJ1-6; 7 bases are a match to TRBD1. Trimming removed 0 bases from V and 6 bases from J; junction bases left unmatched: 2. The germline V gene encodes CDR1 MNHEY and CDR2 SVGAGI. This CDR3 is 15 amino acids long. The CDR3 is CASSYSGQTNSPLHF. DNA of the CDR3: TGTGCCAGCAGTTACTCGGGACAGACTAATTCACCCCTCCACTTT.

The chain carries TRBV4-1 and TRBJ2-1; 9 bases agree with TRBD2. CDR1 is MGHRA, CDR2 YSYEKL, per germline. CDR3 size: 15 residues. Trimming removed 4 bases from V and 9 bases from J; junction bases left unmatched: 10. The chain's CDR3 is CASSPVREGRGEQFF. CDR3 bases: TGCGCCAGCAGCCCCGTGCGGGAGGGCCGGGGTGAGCAGTTCTTC.

The genes are TRBV11-1 and TRBJ1-1; D not certain. The CDR3 contains 12 residues. Per the germline V gene, CDR1 is SGHAT and CDR2 is FQDESV (reference sequence). With 6 bases removed from V and 3 bases from J, the gap between germline ends came to 8 bases. The CDR3 region has the DNA TGTGCCAGCAGTTTCATCGACACTGAAGCTTTCTTT. Amino acid sequence: CASSFIDTEAFF.

This clone has just one count. The V call is TRBV27, the J call TRBJ1-2, with TRBD1 as a possible D gene (5 bases). The CDR3 has 15 residues. V was clipped by 1 base and J by 2 bases, with 11 bases between them. The V gene's germline CDR1 is MNHEY and CDR2 SMNVEV (reference sequence). The CDR3 loop reads CASSLYGTENYGYTF. The DNA for the CDR3 is TGTGCCAGCAGTTTATACGGGACCGAAAACTATGGCTACACCTTC.

Only a few counts were recorded for this clone. The chain links TRBV4-1 to TRBJ1-1; D is uncertain. The V end lost 7 bases, the J end lost 1 base, and 19 bases lay between the germline ends. From germline, CDR1 is MGHRA and CDR2 YSYEKL. The CDR3 consists of 16 residues. CDR3 in amino acids: CASTNLGTRGNTEAFF. The CDR3 region has the DNA TGCGCCAGCACCAATCTAGGAACCCGGGGGAACACTGAAGCTTTCTTT.

This sequence joins TRBV7-8 and TRBJ1-2; no reliable D call. Germline V gene lookup returns CDR1 SGHVS and CDR2 FQNEAQ. The CDR3 loop spans 16 amino acids. V was trimmed by 4 bases and J by 4 bases, leaving 19 bases between them. The CDR3 bases are TGTGCCAGCAGCTCCGTTGAGAGCCGACACTTCTATGGCTACACCTTC. Residues: CASSSVESRHFYGYTF.

This chain uses TRBV4-2 with TRBJ2-7, with D possibly TRBD2 on 5 matching bases. Deletions cut 0 bases from V and 2 bases from J, with 11 bases between. Per germline, CDR1 LGHNA and CDR2 YNFKEQ. The CDR3 runs 15 residues. The CDR3: CASSQDFDGTYEQYF. The CDR3 DNA is TGTGCCAGCAGCCAAGATTTCGACGGGACCTACGAGCAGTACTTC.

V and J are TRBV5-6 and TRBJ2-4, with 10 bases aligning to TRBD2. The CDR3 runs to 17 residues. Per the germline V gene, CDR1 is SGHDT and CDR2 is YYEEEE. J gave up 0 bases and V 4 bases, and 7 bases lay outside the gene matches. CDR3 DNA: TGTGCCAGCAGCCGACGTCCTAGCGGGAGAGCCAAAAACATTCAGTACTTC. Translating gives CASSRRPSGRAKNIQYF.

In this sample, this clone turned up a few times. This chain links TRBV19 with TRBJ2-7; 10 bases are a match to TRBD2. Per the germline V gene, CDR1 is LNHDA and CDR2 is SQIVND (reference sequence). Trimming at V came to 6 bases and at J to 5 bases, leaving 7 bases not matched to a gene. The CDR3 runs to 14 residues. This CDR3 reads CASSTLAGVHEQYF. CDR3 sequence (DNA): TGTGCCAGTAGCACCCTAGCGGGAGTCCACGAGCAGTACTTC.

V gene TRBV5-1 combines with J gene TRBJ2-1; tentative D call: TRBD1 (6 bases). Germline CDR1 and CDR2: SGHRS and YFSETQ. The CDR3 runs 13 residues. Trimming stripped 6 bases from V and 3 bases from J, with 10 bases between. The CDR3 DNA sequence: TGCGCCAGCAATGGACAGTTCTACAATGAGCAGTTCTTC. Residues: CASNGQFYNEQFF.